This T cell receptor (beta chain) was identified during a study of OX40 agonist ivuxolimab in advanced cancers. In the study overall: Every 2 weeks, patients received ivuxolimab intravenously, dosed at 0.01 to 10 mg/kg. Cohort: around 86% men, mean age approximately 64, aged roughly 20 to 79. General study points: Low levels of normalized T-cell clonal expansion also appeared in some nonresponders.

Patients were excluded for autoimmune disease history or systemic immunosuppression. Profiling relied on immunoSEQ multiplex PCR, and the TCRdb table lists in-frame clones only, not all of them. The data hold some 75,000 clones, with about 88% observed a single time. As concerns this clone: Its antigen remains unidentified.

Germline V gene data show CDR1 as MDHEN and CDR2 as SYDVKM. The length of the CDR3 is 18 residues. After removal of 3 bases from V and 0 bases from J, the junction contained 8 bases not matched to a gene. This chain uses TRBV28 with TRBJ2-5; 12 bases agree with TRBD2. The TCR sequence derives from an adult with an advanced solid tumor such as melanoma, head and neck, liver or kidney cancer. The sample consisted of CD4+ or CD8+ T cells sorted from blood, taken in a trial of the OX40 agonist ivuxolimab. The DNA of the CDR3 is TGTGCCAGCAGTTTTCTAGCGGGGGGGAGACCAAACCAAGAGACCCAGTACTTC. This translates into CASSFLAGGRPNQETQYF.